These 16 T cell receptor beta chains were all obtained from the same sample, sequenced in a study of cytomegalovirus exposure and HLA in healthy donors (dated by TCRdb to 2016 to 2017). Library creation used the immunoSEQ multiplex PCR assay. Held by TCRdb, this immuneACCESS table contains in-frame sequences only and omits some clones. Under half of the omission traces to an unresolved V gene where checked; the cause of the rest is unknown. The sample yields 85,000 to 130,000 clones; around 89% were counted once. Of the sample, roughly 2% falls within the top ten clones. The source material was PBMCs. The source is a woman younger than 35 in good health and CMV-seropositive.

As to this clone: This sample includes further DNA sequences coding for the same CDR3. The chain carries TRBV27 and TRBJ1-6; D is ambiguous. CDR3 length: 16 amino acids. From germline, CDR1 is MNHEY and CDR2 SMNVEV (reference sequence). With 5 bases removed from V and 0 bases from J, the gap between germline ends came to 11 bases. As DNA, the CDR3 is TGTGCCAGCAGTCTGGAGGGTTCCTCCTATAATTCACCCCTCCACTTT. Its translation: CASSLEGSSYNSPLHF.

The chain uses TRBV2 and TRBJ2-1; TRBD2 matches at 12 bases. The trim removed 6 bases at V and 7 bases at J, leaving 4 bases unmatched. The CDR3 is 14 amino acids. CDR1 SNHLY and CDR2 FYNNEI come from the germline V gene. The DNA of the CDR3 is TGTGCCAGCAGACACACTAGCGGGGGGAATGAGCAGTTCTTC. It codes for CASRHTSGGNEQFF.

The rearrangement joins TRBV4-3 to TRBJ1-2; D is perhaps TRBD1 (6 bases). Germline loops: CDR1 LGHNA, CDR2 YSLEER. CDR3 length: 13 amino acids. V shed 2 bases and J shed 4 bases, with 8 bases lying between them. CDR3 loop: CASSQTQGYGYTF. The CDR3 bases are TGCGCCAGCAGCCAAACACAGGGCTATGGCTACACCTTC.

DNA for the CDR3: TGTGCCAGCAGCTCCGGGACAGGGGGCTCGTACACTGAAGCTTTCTTT. It specifies CASSSGTGGSYTEAFF. The chain uses TRBV11-2 and TRBJ1-1; 12 bases map to TRBD1. CDR1 and CDR2 (germline): SGHAT, FQNNGV. This CDR3 region has 16 residues. Unmatched junction bases numbered 6, after V lost 4 bases and J lost 3 bases.

V is TRBV6-5 and J is TRBJ1-2; a weak D match, TRBD1 (5 bases). Per germline, CDR1 MNHEY and CDR2 SVGAGI. The CDR3 is made up of 15 amino acids. V lost 5 bases, J lost 0 bases, and 13 bases lay in between. In DNA, the CDR3 is TGTGCCAGCAGTGGGGGACTGAGTTCTAACTATGGCTACACCTTC. The encoded protein is CASSGGLSSNYGYTF.

This clone was seen only a few times. V and J are TRBV10-2 and TRBJ2-1; 10 nucleotides agree with TRBD1. J lost 6 bases, V lost 6 bases, and 5 bases had no gene match. The CDR3 covers 14 residues. Germline V lookup: CDR1 WSHSY, CDR2 SAAADI. The CDR3 spells CASRDRGVSNEQFF. In DNA form, the CDR3 reads TGCGCCAGCAGGGACAGGGGGGTAAGCAATGAGCAGTTCTTC.

The gene calls are TRBV25-1 and TRBJ1-1; D is uncertain. Germline assignment: CDR1 MGHDK and CDR2 SYGVNS. This CDR3 region has 13 residues. Trimming stripped 5 bases from V and 7 bases from J, with 14 bases between. Here the CDR3 DNA reads TGTGCCAGCAGTACCCGACTCGGTAATGAAGCTTTCTTT. Translating gives CASSTRLGNEAFF.

This chain uses TRBV7-8 with TRBJ2-2; 7 bases match TRBD1. Trimming at V came to 0 bases and at J to 6 bases, leaving 1 base not matched to a gene. The CDR3 contains 14 residues. Germline assignment: CDR1 SGHVS and CDR2 FQNEAQ. Here the CDR3 DNA reads TGTGCCAGCAGCTTAGCCGACAGGGCCGGGGAGCTGTTTTTT. Its translation: CASSLADRAGELFF.

This chain uses TRBV11-2 with TRBJ1-6; a possible D gene is TRBD1 (6 bases). In germline, CDR1 is SGHAT, CDR2 FQNNGV. V lost 2 bases and J lost 7, with 6 bases in between. The CDR3 length is 13 residues. The CDR3 loop reads CASSLQGNSPLHF. The CDR3 coding sequence is TGTGCCAGCAGCTTACAGGGGAATTCACCCCTCCACTTT.

A single count supports this clone. The chain couples TRBV18 to TRBJ2-1; 8 nucleotides agree with TRBD2. Per the germline V gene, CDR1 is KGHSH and CDR2 is LQKENI. V was clipped by 5 bases and J by 5 bases; unmatched bases: 5. This CDR3 comprises 14 residues. The CDR3 spells CASSSGLADNEQFF. The CDR3 DNA follows: TGTGCCAGCTCATCCGGACTAGCCGACAATGAGCAGTTCTTC.

The rearrangement links TRBV6-5 to TRBJ1-1; D is uncertain. This CDR3 has 15 residues. Germline V gene data show CDR1 as MNHEY and CDR2 as SVGAGI. V dropped 0 bases and J dropped 3 bases, with 11 bases sitting between them. The CDR3 nucleotides are TGTGCCAGCAGTTACTCCGAGGGATGGGACACTGAAGCTTTCTTT. It encodes CASSYSEGWDTEAFF.

This chain joins TRBV19 and TRBJ1-5; 9 positions agree with TRBD1. CDR3 size: 16 residues. Germline V lookup: CDR1 LNHDA, CDR2 SQIVND (reference sequence). Trimming removed 9 bases from V and 1 base from J; junction bases left unmatched: 10. The CDR3 region has the DNA TGTGCCAGCCGCCACAGGGGGCTAGGGAGCAATCAGCCCCAGCATTTT. Amino acids: CASRHRGLGSNQPQHF. Combining the CDR3 with reference TRBV19 and TRBJ1-5 gives the whole variable domain DGGITQSPKYLFRKEGQNVTLSCEQNLNHDAMYWYRQDPGQGLRLIYYSQIVNDFQKGDIAEGYSVSREKKESFPLTVTSAQKNPTAFYLCASRHRGLGSNQPQHFGDGTRLSIL.

The CDR3 region has the DNA TGTGCCTCCAGGGGCGTTAGCTCTGGGGCCAACGTCCTGACTTTC. Protein sequence: CASRGVSSGANVLTF. The chain has TRBV21-1 and TRBJ2-6; the table gives TRBD1 as D, unverified against the DNA. TRBV21-1 is a pseudogene. The CDR3 spans 15 residues.

The genes are TRBV5-4 and TRBJ2-1; TRBD2 aligns across 8 bases. This CDR3 has 14 amino acids. CDR1 is SGHNT and CDR2 is YYREEE in the germline V gene (reference sequence). V dropped 4 bases and J dropped 7; count of bases not matched to a gene: 7. The CDR3 coding sequence is TGTGCCAGCAGCCCCGGGAGGGGCCAAAATGAGCAGTTCTTC. Translating gives CASSPGRGQNEQFF.

The chain combines TRBV27 with TRBJ1-5; D might be TRBD1 (5 bases). CDR3 length: 14 residues. Per the germline V gene, CDR1 is MNHEY and CDR2 is SMNVEV (reference sequence). With 6 bases removed from V and 1 base from J, the gap between germline ends came to 10 bases. For the CDR3, the DNA is TGTGCCAGCAGGCTCACAGGCAGCAATCAGCCCCAGCATTTT. Its protein is CASRLTGSNQPQHF.

This chain links TRBV9 with TRBJ2-7, with a weak D call TRBD1 (6 bases). V was clipped by 3 bases and J by 6 bases, with 13 bases between them. CDR3 length equals 13 residues. Germline CDR1 and CDR2: SGDLS and YYNGEE. CDR3 amino acids: CASSEGVFGEQYF. CDR3 nucleotides: TGTGCCAGCAGCGAGGGGGTTTTTGGCGAGCAGTACTTC.